This TCR beta chain was identified during a study of tumor and adjacent non-tumor tissue in lung cancer. Turning to the study itself: About 4.17 million productive TCRbeta reads were obtained per sample on average. General study findings and limits: Compared with tumor, normal lung showed significantly lower TCR diversity.

No cell sorting was done before RNA was extracted from the tissue. More than 3 cm separated this lung sample from the edge of the tumor. Germline CDR1 is SGHNT and CDR2 is YENEEA. CDR3 size: 15 residues. Details on this clonotype: Its antigen is not identified. The germline gene is not matched at one end of the junction; a read error may be the cause.

A modified ARM-PCR protocol with three rounds of nested PCR amplified TCRbeta. TCRdb independently ran MiXCR on the multiplex PCR reads; one entry per CDR3 protein. The table has around 57,000 distinct CDR3 sequences, roughly 57% seen once. This sequence was found in a man in his 70s with non-small cell lung cancer. The genes are TRBV11-3 and TRBJ2-1; maybe TRBD2 (5 bases). The sequenced material came from distant non-tumor lung tissue. CDR3 nucleotide sequence: TGTGCTAGCAGCCTTCCAGCGAGGGTTAACAATGAGCAGTTCTTC. As protein: CASSLPARVNNEQFF.